This TCR beta chain was identified during a study of blood T cell repertoires in COVID-19. Under the authors' procedure: The authors estimated nucleated cell counts from reference gene primer amplification. The data were produced by immunoSEQ multiplex PCR, yet TCRdb's version contains in-frame clones alone and is incomplete. V and J calls and clone size are as listed in that table; D and trimming were resolved from the DNA. The data contain hundreds of thousands of clones, 75% to 90% of them singletons. All enrollees were about 18 to 90 years old and from about 25 US areas. Germline V gene sequence: CDR1 KGHSH, CDR2 LQKENI. CDR3 size: 17 residues. Between the trimmed V and J ends, which lost 0 bases and 8 bases, there was a span of 19 bases.

The receptor's source is a man younger than 35 who had recovered from COVID-19. This chain uses TRBV18 with TRBJ1-4; maybe TRBD1 (6 bases). What was sequenced was PBMCs or T cells enriched from blood (not recorded which). CDR3 nucleotides: TGTGCCAGCTCACCACCTACAGGGTTAAGATCGGGCGAAAAACTGTTTTTT. This gives the protein CASSPPTGLRSGEKLFF.